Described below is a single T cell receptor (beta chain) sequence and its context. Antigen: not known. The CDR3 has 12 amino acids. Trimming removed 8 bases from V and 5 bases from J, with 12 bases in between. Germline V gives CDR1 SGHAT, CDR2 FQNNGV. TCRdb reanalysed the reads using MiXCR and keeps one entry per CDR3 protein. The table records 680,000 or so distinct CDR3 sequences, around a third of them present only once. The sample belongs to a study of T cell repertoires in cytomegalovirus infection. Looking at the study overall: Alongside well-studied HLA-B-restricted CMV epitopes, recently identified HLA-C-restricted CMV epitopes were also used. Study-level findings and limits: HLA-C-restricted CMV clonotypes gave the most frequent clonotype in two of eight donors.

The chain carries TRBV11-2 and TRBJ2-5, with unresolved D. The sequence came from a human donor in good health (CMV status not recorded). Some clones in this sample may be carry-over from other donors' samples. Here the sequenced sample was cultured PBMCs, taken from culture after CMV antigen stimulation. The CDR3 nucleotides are TGTGCCAGCGACTCCGCAATCGAGACCCAGTACTTC. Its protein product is CASDSAIETQYF.